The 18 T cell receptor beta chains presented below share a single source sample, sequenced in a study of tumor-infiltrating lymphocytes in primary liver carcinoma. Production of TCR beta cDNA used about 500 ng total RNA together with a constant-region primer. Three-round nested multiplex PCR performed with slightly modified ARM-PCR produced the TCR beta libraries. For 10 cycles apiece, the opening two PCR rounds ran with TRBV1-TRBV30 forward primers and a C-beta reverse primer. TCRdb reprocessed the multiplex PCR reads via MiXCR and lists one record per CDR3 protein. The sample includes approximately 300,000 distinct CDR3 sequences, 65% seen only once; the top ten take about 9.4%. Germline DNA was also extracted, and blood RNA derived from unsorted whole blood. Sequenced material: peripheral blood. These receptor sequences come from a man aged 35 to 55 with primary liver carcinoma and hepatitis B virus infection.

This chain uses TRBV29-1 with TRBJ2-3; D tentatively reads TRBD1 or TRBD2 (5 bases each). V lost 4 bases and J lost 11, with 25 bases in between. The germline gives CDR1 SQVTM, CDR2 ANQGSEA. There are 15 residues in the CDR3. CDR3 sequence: CSVAGRSGSGRVQYF. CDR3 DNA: TGCAGCGTTGCAGGGAGAAGTGGGAGCGGTAGAGTGCAGTATTTT.

The DNA of the CDR3 is TGTGCCACCAGTAGGTGGGATACGCAGTATTTT. Translated, it gives CATSRWDTQYF. J is TRBJ2-3 and V is TRBV24-1; the D is unclear. V was clipped by 6 bases and J by 6 bases, with 6 bases between them. The CDR3 has 11 amino acids. Germline CDR1 KGHDR, CDR2 SFDVKD.

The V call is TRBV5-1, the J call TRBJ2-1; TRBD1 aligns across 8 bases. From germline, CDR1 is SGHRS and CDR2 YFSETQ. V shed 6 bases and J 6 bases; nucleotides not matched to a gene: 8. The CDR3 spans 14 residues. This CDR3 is CASTPGQVLNEQFF. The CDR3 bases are TGCGCCAGCACCCCGGGACAGGTCCTCAATGAGCAGTTCTTC.

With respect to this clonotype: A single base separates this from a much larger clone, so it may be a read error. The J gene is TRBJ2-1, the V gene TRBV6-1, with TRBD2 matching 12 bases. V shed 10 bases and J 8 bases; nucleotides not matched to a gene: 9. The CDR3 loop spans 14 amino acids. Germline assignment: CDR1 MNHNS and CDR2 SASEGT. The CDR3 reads CANTLRLAGDEQFF. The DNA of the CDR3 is TGTGCCAACACCCTCCGACTAGCGGGAGATGAGCAGTTCTTC.

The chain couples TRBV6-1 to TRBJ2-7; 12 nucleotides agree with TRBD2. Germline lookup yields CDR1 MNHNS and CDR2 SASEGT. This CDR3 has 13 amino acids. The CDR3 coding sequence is TGTGCTAGTTTGACTAGCGGGAGTTTCGAGCAGTACTTC. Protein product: CASLTSGSFEQYF.

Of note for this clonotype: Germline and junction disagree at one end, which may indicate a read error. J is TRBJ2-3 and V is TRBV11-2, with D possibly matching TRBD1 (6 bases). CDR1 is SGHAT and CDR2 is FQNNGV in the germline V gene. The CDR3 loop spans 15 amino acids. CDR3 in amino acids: CASSLGTVGTYTQYF. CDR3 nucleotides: TGTGCTAGCAGCTTAGGGACGGTTGGGACATATACGCAGTATTTT.

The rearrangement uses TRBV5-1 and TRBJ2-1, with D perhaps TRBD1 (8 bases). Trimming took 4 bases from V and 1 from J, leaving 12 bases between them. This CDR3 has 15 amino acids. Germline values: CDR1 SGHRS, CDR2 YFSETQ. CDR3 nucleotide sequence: TGCGCCAGCAGCGTACAGGGGGGGTCCTACAATGAGCAGTTCTTC. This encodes CASSVQGGSYNEQFF.

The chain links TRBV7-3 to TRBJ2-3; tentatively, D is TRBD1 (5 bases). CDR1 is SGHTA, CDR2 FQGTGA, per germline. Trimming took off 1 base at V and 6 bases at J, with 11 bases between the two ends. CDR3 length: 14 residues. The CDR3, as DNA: TGTGCCAGCAGCTTAATTCCCTCAGGGGATACGCAGTATTTT. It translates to CASSLIPSGDTQYF.

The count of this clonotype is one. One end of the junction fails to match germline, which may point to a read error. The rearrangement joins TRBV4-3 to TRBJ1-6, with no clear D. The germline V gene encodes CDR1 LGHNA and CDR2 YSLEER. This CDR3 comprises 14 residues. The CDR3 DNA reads TGTGCCAGCAGCCAAGCTCACTATAATTCAGCCCTCCACTTT. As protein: CASSQAHYNSALHF.

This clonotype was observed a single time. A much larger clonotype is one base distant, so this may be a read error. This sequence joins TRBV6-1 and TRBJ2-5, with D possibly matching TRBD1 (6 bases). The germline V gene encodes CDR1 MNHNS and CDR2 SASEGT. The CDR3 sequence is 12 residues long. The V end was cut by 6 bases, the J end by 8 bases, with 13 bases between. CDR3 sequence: CASRRGSDTQYF. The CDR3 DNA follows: TGTGCCAGCAGGAGGGGGTCGGATACCCAGTACTTC.

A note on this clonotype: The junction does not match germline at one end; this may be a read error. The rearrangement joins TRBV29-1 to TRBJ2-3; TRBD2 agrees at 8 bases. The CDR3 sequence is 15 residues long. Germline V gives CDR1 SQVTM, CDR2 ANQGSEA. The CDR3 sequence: CSVEGAAGEGLGQYF. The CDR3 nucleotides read TGCAGCGTTGAAGGAGCAGCGGGAGAGGGACTTGGGCAGTACTTT.

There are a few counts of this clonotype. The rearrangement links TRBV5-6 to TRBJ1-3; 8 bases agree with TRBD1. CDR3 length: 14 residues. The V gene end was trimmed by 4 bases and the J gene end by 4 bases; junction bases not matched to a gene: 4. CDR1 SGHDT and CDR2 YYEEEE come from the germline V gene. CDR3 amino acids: CASSRQGYGNTIYF. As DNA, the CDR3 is TGTGCCAGCAGCCGACAGGGGTACGGAAACACCATATATTTT.

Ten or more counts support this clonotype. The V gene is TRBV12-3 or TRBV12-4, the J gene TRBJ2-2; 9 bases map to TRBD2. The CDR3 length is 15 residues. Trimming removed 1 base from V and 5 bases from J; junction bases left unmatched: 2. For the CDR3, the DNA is TGTGCCAGCAGTTTAGGCGGGAGGGTGACCGGGGAGCTGTTTTTT. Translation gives CASSLGGRVTGELFF.

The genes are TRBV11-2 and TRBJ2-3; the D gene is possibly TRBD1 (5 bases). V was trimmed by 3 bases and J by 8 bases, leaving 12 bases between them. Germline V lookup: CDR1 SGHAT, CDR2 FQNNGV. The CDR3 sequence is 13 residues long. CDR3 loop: CASSFSGPSTQYF. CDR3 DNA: TGTGCCAGCAGCTTCTCAGGGCCAAGTACGCAGTATTTT.

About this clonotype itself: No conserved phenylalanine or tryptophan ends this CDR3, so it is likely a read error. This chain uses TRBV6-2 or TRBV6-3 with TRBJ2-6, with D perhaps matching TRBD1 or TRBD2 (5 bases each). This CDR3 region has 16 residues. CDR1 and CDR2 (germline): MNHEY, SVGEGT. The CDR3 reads CASSSPPGSGANVLTL. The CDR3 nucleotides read TGTGCCAGCAGTTCGCCCCCGGGGTCTGGGGCCAACGTTCTGACTTTA.

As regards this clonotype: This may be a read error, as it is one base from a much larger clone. For the CDR3, the DNA is TGTGCCAGCAGTTACAGGGGGCCCCTCGATGAGCAGTTCTTC. It specifies CASSYRGPLDEQFF. The V and J genes are TRBV6-2 or TRBV6-3 and TRBJ2-1; 7 bases match TRBD1. This CDR3 comprises 14 residues. Germline CDR1 and CDR2: MNHEY and SVGEGT. J lost 8 bases, V lost 2 bases, and 6 bases had no gene match.

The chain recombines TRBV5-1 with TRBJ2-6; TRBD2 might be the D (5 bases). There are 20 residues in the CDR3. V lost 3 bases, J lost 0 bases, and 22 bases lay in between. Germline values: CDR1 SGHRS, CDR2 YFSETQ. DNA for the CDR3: TGCGCCAGCAGCTCACCAAGGCTAACGTGGACTTACTCTGGGGCCAACGTCCTGACTTTC. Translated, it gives CASSSPRLTWTYSGANVLTF.

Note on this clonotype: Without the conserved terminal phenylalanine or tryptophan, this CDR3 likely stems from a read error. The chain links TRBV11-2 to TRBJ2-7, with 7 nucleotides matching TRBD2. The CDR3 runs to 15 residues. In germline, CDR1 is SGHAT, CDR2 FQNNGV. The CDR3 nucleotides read TGTGCCAGCAGATTAGGACTAGGACGGTCCTACGAGCAGTACTAC. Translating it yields CASRLGLGRSYEQYY.